This TCR beta chain stems from a study of blood T cell repertoires in COVID-19. Across the study: Acute and convalescent COVID-19 specimens originated in the United States, Italy and Spain. The cDNA or gDNA used as material had been derived from T cells, B-cell-depleted T cells, or PBMCs.

This clone showed up just once. Per the study methods: Amplified reference gene primers provided the basis for estimating nucleated cell counts. Assay used: immunoSEQ multiplex PCR; TCRdb lists only in-frame clones, some missing. V and J calls plus clone size are reproduced from that table; the DNA served to infer D and trimming. The sample carries approximately 290,000 clones, around 91% recorded once. V was shortened by 4 bases and J by 0 bases, with 14 bases between the two germline ends. This CDR3 is built from 16 residues. In germline, CDR1 is SGHTS, CDR2 YDEGEE. The chain carries TRBV5-8 and TRBJ1-5, with a tentative D call TRBD1 (6 bases). This receptor was obtained from a woman aged 60 to 75 with acute or convalescent COVID-19. The sequenced sample consisted of peripheral blood. The CDR3 spells CASSNGQLHSNQPQHF. The DNA for the CDR3 is TGTGCCAGCAGCAATGGACAGTTACATAGCAATCAGCCCCAGCATTTT.